This T cell receptor (beta chain) was profiled in a study of monozygotic twins with inflammatory bowel disease. Every TCR library drew on approximately 3.5 ug of total RNA. UMIs containing a 6-nucleotide sample barcode were added via template switching. TCRalpha and TCRbeta cDNA went through nested PCRs of roughly 15 and 9 cycles, two in total. TCRdb reanalyzed the 5' RACE reads and collapses them to one entry per CDR3 protein, without DNA. Recorded here are about 300,000 distinct CDR3 sequences; the top ten clones represent roughly 5.3%. This CDR3 comprises 14 residues. Findings and caveats of the study: Varying immunosuppressive regimens may have increased patient repertoire variability.

As for this clonotype: The antigen is not known.

Sequenced material: blood. The chain is built from TRBV12-3 or TRBV12-4 and TRBJ1-1; the TRBD1 assignment by TCRdb is unverifiable without DNA. The receptor's source is a human donor with ulcerative colitis or Crohn's disease, or a healthy co-twin of an affected twin (not recorded which). The CDR3 here is CASSQRQGNTEAFF.